This note documents a single T cell receptor (beta chain) sequence. The RNA input was roughly 0.45 to 1 ug, and it was reverse transcribed with random hexamers. Each CDR3 protein is one row after TCRdb ran MiXCR on the immunoSEQ multiplex PCR reads. The table has 180,000 or so distinct CDR3 sequences, approximately 94% seen once. This sample is drawn from a study of CD8 T cells in Susac syndrome. Controls were healthy donors (matched for age and sex). The V end lost 6 bases, the J end lost 2 bases, and 12 bases lay between the germline ends. Germline CDR1 is SEHNR and CDR2 is FQNEAQ (reference sequence). This CDR3 has 14 residues.

This sequence originates from a human donor in good health. The sequenced sample was CD4+ T cells from PBMCs. The chain is built from TRBV7-9 and TRBJ2-3; D is perhaps TRBD2 (5 bases). CDR3 sequence (DNA): TGTGCCAGCAGTAGAGCGGTAGCCACAGATACGCAGTATTTT. Translating gives CASSRAVATDTQYF.